The sample holds many counts of the clone carrying this TCR beta chain. Its antigen remains unidentified. These data belong to a study of T cells in Graves' hyperthyroidism and ophthalmopathy. Overall study findings and caveats: Blood also held most thyroid clonotypes expanded beyond 0.001.

PBMCs came from 10 ml fresh peripheral blood. Trimming at V came to 6 bases and at J to 10 bases, leaving 8 bases not matched to a gene. The length of the CDR3 is 13 residues. Germline CDR1 and CDR2: MNHNS and SASEGT. Regions amplified from RNA transcripts were the TCR beta CDR3 regions. The HTBI primer set was used in a first-round RT-PCR of the TCR CDR3. TCRdb processed the multiplex PCR reads anew with MiXCR; each CDR3 protein has one entry. The table records some 300,000 distinct CDR3 sequences, roughly 13% of them present only once. This sequence was found in a woman in her forties with Graves' hyperthyroidism. Material for sequencing was blood. The chain is built from TRBV6-1 and TRBJ1-1, with TRBD1 matching over 10 bases. CDR3 bases: TGTGCCAGCAGAACCGGGACAGGGGCGGTAGCTTTCTTT. The encoded protein is CASRTGTGAVAFF.